The present T cell receptor beta chain was sequenced within a study of T cells after posttransplantation cyclophosphamide. On the day of bone marrow donation, the related graft donor provided peripheral blood. Findings of the study overall: Donor-recipient repertoire similarity was low at 1-2 months, rising over year one. Recipient CMV seropositivity and CMV reactivation strongly tracked TRB clonality. Tissue-infiltrating T cells from skin or gut overlapped little with blood T cells.

Germline trimming cut 1 base from V and 6 bases from J; bases unmatched to any gene: 6. Per the germline V gene, CDR1 is SGHKS and CDR2 is YYEKEE (reference sequence). The CDR3 is 16 amino acids. Repertoires were generated with immunoSEQ multiplex PCR, while TCRdb's copy carries only in-frame clones and drops some. The sample shows around 39,000 clones, no singletons; the ten largest hold roughly 1.2%. The table lists this clone with a few counts. The antigen is not known. The chain links TRBV5-5 to TRBJ2-2; 10 bases map to TRBD2. The sample consisted of PBMCs. The receptor was derived from a girl between 10 and 17 years old in good health, CMV-negative, and a related stem cell transplant donor. The CDR3 nucleotides are TGTGCCAGCAGCTTGATGACTAGCGGGCCACCCGGGGAGCTGTTTTTT. Encoded protein: CASSLMTSGPPGELFF. Based on the CDR3 plus reference TRBV5-5 and TRBJ2-2, the full variable domain is DAGVTQSPTHLIKTRGQQVTLRCSPISGHKSVSWYQQVLGQGPQFIFQYYEKEERGRGNFPDRFSARQFPNYSSELNVNALLLGDSALYLCASSLMTSGPPGELFFGEGSRLTVL.